These 17 T cell receptor beta chains were sequenced from one sample in a study of T cells in Graves' hyperthyroidism and ophthalmopathy. Amplification targeted TCR beta CDR3 regions from RNA transcripts. Researchers ran a first-round RT-PCR on the TCR CDR3 using the HTBI primer set. MiXCR was run by TCRdb on the multiplex PCR reads, yielding one entry per CDR3 protein. The repertoire holds around 530,000 distinct CDR3 sequences, with 15% to 20% as singletons. Sequenced sample: blood. Receptor source: a woman between 18 and 30 years old with Graves' ophthalmopathy.

This clonotype was detected only a few times. This chain uses TRBV7-9 with TRBJ1-3; D unresolved. CDR3 length: 15 residues. Germline V gene sequence: CDR1 SEHNR, CDR2 FQNEAQ (reference sequence). V gave up 5 bases and J gave up 0 bases, with 11 bases separating them. The chain's CDR3 is CASSEAASSGNTIYF. DNA for the CDR3: TGTGCCAGCAGCGAAGCAGCGAGCTCTGGAAACACCATATATTTT.

The rearrangement joins TRBV20-1 to TRBJ2-4, with D hard to call. The CDR3 is 11 residues long. In germline, CDR1 is DFQATT, CDR2 SNEGSKA (reference sequence). Trimming stripped 4 bases from V and 10 bases from J, with 11 bases between. The CDR3 coding sequence is TGCAGTGCTACCCTCGCCGGGATTCAGTACTTC. Protein product: CSATLAGIQYF.

In this sample, this clonotype turned up many times. The chain couples TRBV5-1 to TRBJ2-3; a possible D gene is TRBD2 (6 bases). The length of the CDR3 is 15 residues. Deletions cut 4 bases from V and 2 bases from J, with 14 bases between. CDR1 is SGHRS and CDR2 is YFSETQ in the germline V gene. The CDR3 reads CASSPGRGSTDTQYF. The CDR3, as DNA: TGCGCCAGCAGCCCGGGGCGGGGATCCACAGATACGCAGTATTTT.

V is TRBV5-4 and J is TRBJ1-1; D is undetermined. Trimming removed 0 bases from V and 8 bases from J, with 8 bases in between. The CDR3 spans 12 residues. Per germline, CDR1 SGHNT and CDR2 YYREEE (reference sequence). This CDR3 is CASSLDSLEAFF. The CDR3 DNA reads TGTGCCAGCAGCTTGGACAGCCTGGAAGCTTTCTTT.

This clonotype was counted a few times. This CDR3 is CASSQDPQGLYEQYF. CDR3 DNA: TGTGCCAGCAGCCAAGATCCCCAGGGTTTGTACGAGCAGTACTTC. J is TRBJ2-7 and V is TRBV3-1; D might be TRBD1 (5 bases). Trimming pared 0 bases from V and 4 bases from J, leaving 13 bases between. CDR1 LGHDT and CDR2 YNNKEL come from the germline V gene (reference sequence). This CDR3 is built from 15 residues.

This clonotype came up many times. The chain couples TRBV28 to TRBJ1-1, with a tentative D call TRBD1 (5 bases). The germline V gene has CDR1 MDHEN and CDR2 SYDVKM. This CDR3 spans 17 amino acids. Trimming left V 5 bases short and J 2 bases short, with 21 bases between. CDR3 bases: TGTGCCAGCAGTACTACAGGAATGTGGCTGACCAACACTGAAGCTTTCTTT. It encodes CASSTTGMWLTNTEAFF.

The V and J genes are TRBV29-1 and TRBJ2-2; D ambiguous. Germline CDR1 is SQVTM and CDR2 is ANQGSEA. The CDR3 spans 15 residues. Trimming shortened V by 2 bases and J by 0 bases, and 10 bases separated the two germline ends. In nucleotides, the CDR3 is TGCAGCGTTGAATCAACAGTTACGAACACCGGGGAGCTGTTTTTT. It translates to CSVESTVTNTGELFF.

The chain is built from TRBV10-3 and TRBJ1-2; D perhaps matches TRBD1 (5 bases). Germline V gives CDR1 ENHRY, CDR2 SYGVKD. Trimming left V 5 bases short and J 8 bases short, with 18 bases between. The length of the CDR3 is 14 residues. Written as DNA, the CDR3 is TGTGCCATCAGTATGGGGGGGAGTCAGCGGGGCTACACCTTC. This codes for CAISMGGSQRGYTF.

This clonotype was seen only once. The gene calls are TRBV5-5 and TRBJ1-2; D is unclear. From germline, CDR1 is SGHKS and CDR2 YYEKEE (reference sequence). V was cut by 1 base and J by 6 bases, with 7 bases left in between. The CDR3 length is 12 residues. Here the CDR3 DNA reads TGTGCCAGCAGCTTGTACTCTGATGGCTACACCTTC. This encodes CASSLYSDGYTF.

In its sample, this clonotype was seen a few times. The chain is built from TRBV29-1 and TRBJ2-2; TRBD2 aligns across 9 bases. The germline gives CDR1 SQVTM, CDR2 ANQGSEA. CDR3 length equals 15 residues. Germline trimming cut 4 bases from V and 6 bases from J; bases unmatched to any gene: 9. As DNA, the CDR3 is TGCAGCGTTGTTAGCGGGAGTAGTATCGCCGGGGAGCTGTTTTTT. It is translated as CSVVSGSSIAGELFF.

There are a few counts of this clonotype. This sequence joins TRBV18 and TRBJ1-6, with a possible D match to TRBD1 (6 bases). The CDR3 length is 15 residues. Germline V gene data show CDR1 as KGHSH and CDR2 as LQKENI. V was clipped by 3 bases and J by 5 bases, with 11 bases between them. The CDR3: CASSPRGLDNSPLHF. CDR3 DNA: TGTGCCAGCTCACCCCGGGGGCTAGATAATTCACCCCTCCACTTT.

This clonotype occurred a few times. This chain joins TRBV7-3 and TRBJ1-6; D call uncertain. Trimming cost V 0 bases and J 10 bases, with 16 bases left between them. Germline V gene lookup returns CDR1 SGHTA and CDR2 FQGTGA. The CDR3 has 16 amino acids. This CDR3 is CASSLTGTTASSPLHF. In DNA, the CDR3 is TGTGCCAGCAGCTTAACGGGCACGACGGCGTCGTCACCCCTCCACTTT.

This clonotype was detected ten times or more. The V gene is TRBV2, the J gene TRBJ2-1, with D tentatively TRBD2 (5 bases). The germline gives CDR1 SNHLY, CDR2 FYNNEI. CDR3 length: 15 amino acids. The V and J ends lost 5 bases and 0 bases respectively, with 11 bases between them. The CDR3, as DNA: TGTGCCAGCAGTCTACTAGGACTCTCCTACAATGAGCAGTTCTTC. Amino acids: CASSLLGLSYNEQFF.

This clonotype showed up just a few times. This chain links TRBV6-1 with TRBJ1-1; D gene ambiguous. The CDR3 loop spans 13 amino acids. V lost 7 bases and J lost 4, with 13 bases in between. CDR1 is MNHNS, CDR2 SASEGT, per germline. CDR3 nucleotide sequence: TGTGCCAGCAAGCCCGTTTCCGGCACTGAAGCTTTCTTT. Amino acids: CASKPVSGTEAFF.

The gene calls are TRBV20-1 and TRBJ1-4; no definite D call. V was shortened by 4 bases and J by 6 bases, with 18 bases between the two germline ends. The CDR3 is made up of 15 amino acids. Germline CDR1 reads DFQATT; CDR2 reads SNEGSKA (reference sequence). The chain's CDR3 is CSATPRLYGYEKLFF. In DNA, the CDR3 is TGCAGTGCTACACCAAGACTATACGGTTATGAAAAACTGTTTTTT.

This clonotype was observed many times. This chain's CDR3 is CASSLKVGYTF. The CDR3 region has the DNA TGTGCCAGCAGCTTAAAGGTTGGCTACACCTTC. This chain joins TRBV7-2 and TRBJ1-2; no reliable D call. CDR3 size: 11 residues. V gave up 2 bases and J gave up 7 bases, with 5 bases separating them. Germline CDR1 is SGHTA and CDR2 is FQGNSA.

This clonotype was detected a few times. This chain uses TRBV6-4 with TRBJ2-3; 10 bases agree with TRBD2. Germline V gene data show CDR1 as MRHNA and CDR2 as SNTAGT. The CDR3 spans 15 residues. With 6 bases clipped from V and 1 base from J, the junction kept 4 bases outside the gene matches. The chain's CDR3 is CASRYTSGGTDTQYF. CDR3 in DNA: TGTGCCAGCAGATACACTAGCGGGGGCACAGATACGCAGTATTTT.